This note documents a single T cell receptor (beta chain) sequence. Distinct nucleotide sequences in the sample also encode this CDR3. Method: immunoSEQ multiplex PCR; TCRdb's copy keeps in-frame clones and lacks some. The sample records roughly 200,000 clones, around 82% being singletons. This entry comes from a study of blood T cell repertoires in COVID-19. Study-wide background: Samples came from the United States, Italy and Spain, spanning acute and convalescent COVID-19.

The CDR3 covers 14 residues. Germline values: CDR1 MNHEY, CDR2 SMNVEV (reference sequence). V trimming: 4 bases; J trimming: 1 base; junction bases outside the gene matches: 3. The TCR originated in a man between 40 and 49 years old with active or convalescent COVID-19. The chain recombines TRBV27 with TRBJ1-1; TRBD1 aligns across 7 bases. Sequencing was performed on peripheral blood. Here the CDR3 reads CASSYRGPNTEAFF. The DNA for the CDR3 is TGTGCCAGCAGTTACAGGGGTCCGAACACTGAAGCTTTCTTT.